This TCR beta chain was identified in a study of cytomegalovirus exposure and HLA in healthy donors (dated by TCRdb to the late 2010s). About the full investigation: In an earlier analysis of 550 to 750 of the donors, approximately 260 Gb of sequence data and 90 million to 120 million unique TCR beta sequences from roughly 180 million T cells were reported. Around 320 gigabases of sequencing data and 70 million to 85 million unique TCR sequences were included in an early release covering around 600 HLA-typed donors. Of the 398 genotyped donors, roughly 85% fell in the genetic ancestry cluster associated with self-reported Caucasian donors. The study aimed to test whether cataloging public T cell receptors could reveal signatures of past pathogen exposure. Using immunosequencing, the study profiled T cell repertoires from some 670 subjects and related those repertoires to cytomegalovirus serostatus. In addition to the first cohort of 666 subjects, a separate validation cohort of 100 to 150 different subjects was used. The study combined high-throughput TCR immunosequencing, statistical association of individual TCRs with disease status, and machine learning to predict cytomegalovirus infection status. A later analysis re-examined previously published TCR beta repertoires from around 670 donors and added high-resolution HLA genotyping to investigate patterns of TCR occurrence. In the later analysis, no new phenotypic data were used to find candidate immune exposures; instead, reliance was placed on TCR beta sequences and their occurrence across donors. An earlier analysis of fewer than 700 of the donors applied high-throughput TCR beta sequencing to assess whether each TCR beta V gene segment acted as functional or pseudogenic. Donor age, sex, ethnicity and CMV serostatus were compiled together with the repertoire data. Genome-wide SNP genotypes for about 65% of the 666 donors were used in a later genetic analysis, which treated that subset as a discovery cohort. All discovery cohort repertoires had been generated using a single sequencing platform. Class I and class II HLA loci were covered by the typing at four-digit resolution. Typing coverage varied by locus: 629-630 donors for A, B, C, DRB1 and DQB1; some 520 for DQA1; nearly 610 for DPA1; under 490 for DPB1. A few DR-DQ haplotypes were handled as single units for association and clustering because linkage in the cohort was strong. Among 398 genotyped donors of the cohort, an average of approximately 240,000 unique TCR beta nucleotide sequences were sequenced per donor, roughly a sixth of them non-productive.

The V and J ends are trimmed by 7 bases and 2 bases, leaving 8 bases between them. The germline V gene supplies CDR1 MDHEN and CDR2 SYDVKM. The cysteine opens and the phenylalanine closes a CDR3 of 12 amino acids. The entry retains the CDR3 DNA only, 36 bases that are in frame from base 1. The library was produced with the immunoSEQ multiplex PCR assay. A mixture of 60 forward primers for TCR Vbeta segments and 13 reverse primers for TCR Jbeta segments was used in the multiplex PCR. The CDR3 region of rearranged TCR beta genes was amplified from genomic DNA with a multiplex PCR assay. Amplified TCR beta libraries were sequenced as 87-base-pair reads on the Illumina HiSeq System. As for the authors' bioinformatics: In a later analysis, tens of millions of unique TCR beta chains were counted across the roughly 610 repertoires, and roughly 11 million of these chains were shared by at least two donors. Raw reads were error-corrected and collapsed into unique sequences by a nearest-neighbor algorithm in which closely related sequences were merged to remove PCR and sequencing errors. Alignment of CDR3 sequences to IMGT reference sequences was used to assign V, D and J gene segments. Each retained sequence needed at least a six-nucleotide match to both a V gene segment and a J gene segment. A rearrangement counted as productive if the CDR3 had no stop codons and remained in frame with V and J, and every other rearrangement counted as non-productive. Following IMGT convention, CDR3 was defined as the stretch from the second conserved V-encoded cysteine to the conserved J-encoded phenylalanine. The earlier analysis of 450 to 750 of the donors excluded any sequence lacking an unambiguous match to a single V gene segment. In an earlier analysis of approximately 590 of the donors, V segments were called functional above 56.7% productive rearrangements and were called segregating when the between-donor standard deviation exceeded 5%. A statistical classification framework was developed to diagnose cytomegalovirus status using the catalog of TCR beta chain sequences. V and J gene assignment, in a later analysis, came from comparing TCR nucleotide sequences with IMGT/GENE-DB human TR gene sequences. A later analysis assigned CDR3 sequences and most-parsimonious VDJ recombination scenarios with the TCRdist pipeline. In a later analysis, each TCR beta chain was defined by its CDR3 amino acid sequence together with its V-gene family, and reads without a unique V-gene family were excluded. As a way to deal with suspected cross-contamination and a sequencing artifact, a later analysis dropped roughly 600 nucleotide sequences that were highly shared and had low generation probability. In a later analysis, a clonal expansion index for each public chain was calculated from normalized within-repertoire ranks of inferred template counts. In a later analysis, generation probabilities were computed with a VDJ recombination model fitted to out-of-frame rearrangements, and the resulting probabilities were checked against IGoR. Hypergeometric tests were used in a later analysis to score TCR-TCR, TCR-HLA and TCR-CMV co-occurrence, with a repertoire-size bias correction applied to the TCR pairs. A later analysis estimated false discovery rates by permuting HLA or CMV assignments 20 times. In a later analysis, co-occurring TCRs were grouped using DBSCAN, with TCRdist sequence similarity added in when clustering inside HLA-allele-positive subsets. Repertoires with fewer than 30,000 or more than 120,000 public chains were left out of co-occurrence clustering, as were five repertoires with anomalous nucleotide sharing. TCRdb took this table from immuneACCESS and kept in-frame rearrangements with V and J called. Such tables lack part of the clones; where checked against another copy, unresolved V genes explain under half of the gap, and the rest is unexplained. Clone size and the V and J calls come from that table; the DNA yielded D and trimming. For this sample there are hundreds of thousands of clones; about 89% appear just once. The ten top clones hold around 1% of the sample.

The full study reports these points: A further reported finding was that TCR beta sequences accurately predicted the HLA-A and HLA-B alleles for most subjects in the first cohort. A later analysis found that HLA-associated TCR beta chains were more clonally expanded and had lower generation probabilities than equally common non-associated chains. V-gene and J-gene trimming of TCR beta chains was associated with a missense DCLRE1C variant in a later genetic analysis, and the association was replicated in an independent cohort. HLA typing was unavailable for some donors at each locus, so association tests used only the typed subset. The study gave a list of more than 150 TCR beta chains associated with cytomegalovirus. Most TCR sequences were observed very rarely across donors, whereas some public TCRs were present in many individuals. The only immune exposure information available for the cohort was CMV serostatus. In a later analysis, TCR association rates were found to vary across HLA loci, with the most associated TCRs seen for DRB1 alleles and the fewest for HLA-C alleles. In this cohort, only TCR beta chains were sequenced, and detectable features were limited by the absence of alpha or paired-chain data. Because the 87-base-pair reads could not distinguish some IMGT-functional V segments, including TRBV6-2 and TRBV6-3, those segments were excluded. Presence/absence analyses assumed roughly uniform sequencing depth across donors, an assumption that may not hold. The sequencing pipeline was judged likely to have produced a cluster of highly shared sequence variants as a technical artifact. Because counts were too low, some 16 rarely observed V segments, including chromosome 9 orphons, were excluded from the earlier analysis of roughly 580 of the donors. A few of the identified cytomegalovirus-associated TCR beta chains were confirmed in vitro to be specific for cytomegalovirus antigens. Strong co-occurrence of HLA alleles, especially DR and DQ, made assigning TCR associations to individual alleles difficult. In an earlier analysis of approximately 590 of the donors, most TCR beta V segments were observed in productive rearrangements about 87% or about 30% of the time, broadly matching IMGT annotations. Correlated functional status among segregating V segments might be attributable to linkage disequilibrium, but an unknown experimental factor could not be ruled out. A later analysis reported that several top co-occurrence clusters appeared linked to parvovirus B19, influenza, CMV and Epstein-Barr virus. The authors suggested that the approach could potentially be generalized to other disease states and immunological phenotypes. According to a later analysis, most CMV-associated TCR beta chains appeared to be HLA-restricted, and the HLA associations seemed to be driven largely by CMV exposure. A later analysis associated roughly 17,000 TCR beta sequences with specific HLA alleles at a false discovery rate of 0.05. According to a later genetic analysis, donors in an Asian-associated ancestry cluster had fewer N-insertions in productive TCRs than the roughly 700-donor mean. The classifier was reported to diagnose cytomegalovirus status with high specificity and sensitivity in both the original and validation cohorts.

As concerns this clone: Its antigen is currently not known. No much larger clone exists at a distance of one base, and base qualities are not known.

The cohort comprised 550 to 700 healthy bone marrow donors. At the time of sampling, every cohort member was nominally healthy, though immune exposures that went unrecorded were likely present. The donor tested CMV seronegative and was one of the 352 seronegative cohort members. Every donor gave a peripheral blood sample, and the peripheral blood mononuclear cells from that sample were used for TCR beta sequencing. Genomic DNA extraction from the blood cell samples was performed with the Qiagen DNeasy Blood Extraction Kit. The clonotype originates from a young woman in good health and CMV-seronegative. This chain joins TRBV28 to TRBJ2-5, and the D gene may be TRBD2, 5 bases matching. What was sequenced was PBMCs. The CDR3 protein is CASTGLQETQYF. The DNA is TGTGCCAGCACAGGACTGCAAGAGACCCAGTACTTC.